These 30 T cell receptor beta chains originate from one sample sequenced in a study of shared clonotypes between healthy human individuals. Repertoires were generated with immunoSEQ multiplex PCR, while TCRdb's copy carries only in-frame clones and drops some. The sample lists roughly 640,000 clones, almost 97% occurring once. Specimen: naive CD4+ T cells sorted from blood. Subset here: CD45RA+ positively selected. These receptors were obtained from a woman under 40 in good health.

The chain combines TRBV2 with TRBJ1-6; a weak D match, TRBD1 (6 bases). This CDR3 has 16 amino acids. V was shortened by 9 bases and J by 5 bases, with 20 bases between the two germline ends. Germline V CDR1 and CDR2: SNHLY, FYNNEI. The CDR3 here is CASREQGYFNNSPLHF. The CDR3 coding sequence is TGTGCCAGTAGAGAACAGGGCTACTTCAATAATTCACCCCTCCACTTT.

The V gene is TRBV30, the J gene TRBJ2-5; D is ambiguous. The ends were cut back, 0 bases at V and 2 bases at J, with 7 bases in the middle. Germline V gene lookup returns CDR1 GTSNPN and CDR2 SVGIG (reference sequence). The CDR3 spans 13 residues. The CDR3, as DNA: TGTGCCTGGAGTGTTGGAGTTCAAGAGACCCAGTACTTC. Protein product: CAWSVGVQETQYF.

This chain links TRBV5-6 with TRBJ2-3; no definite D call. CDR3 size: 11 residues. Looked up from germline, CDR1 is SGHDT and CDR2 is YYEEEE. V was pared by 0 bases and J by 4 bases, with 0 bases between. CDR3 sequence (DNA): TGTGCCAGCAGCTTGGCAGATACGCAGTATTTT. Translation: CASSLADTQYF.

The gene calls are TRBV30 and TRBJ2-1; maybe TRBD2 (6 bases). The CDR3 is made up of 21 amino acids. The V end lost 1 base, the J end lost 5 bases, and 33 bases lay between the germline ends. Germline loops: CDR1 GTSNPN, CDR2 SVGIG (reference sequence). The CDR3 DNA follows: TGTGCCTGGAGTGGACGGAGGGGAGTGGACGGGGTCGAGGGTAAAAACAATGAGCAGTTCTTC. Its translation: CAWSGRRGVDGVEGKNNEQFF.

The rearrangement joins TRBV6-5 to TRBJ2-6; D is undetermined. Germline V CDR1 and CDR2: MNHEY, SVGAGI. The CDR3 extends over 15 amino acids. Trimming took off 8 bases at V and 0 bases at J, with 11 bases between the two ends. CDR3 loop: CASLSWGSGANVLTF. The CDR3 coding sequence is TGTGCCAGCCTCTCCTGGGGCTCTGGGGCCAACGTCCTGACTTTC.

Concerning this clone itself: Other DNA sequences within the sample encode an identical CDR3. The chain joins TRBV4-2 to TRBJ2-3, with 12 bases lining up with TRBD2. CDR1 is LGHNA, CDR2 YNFKEQ, per germline. This CDR3 spans 16 amino acids. V gave up 1 base and J gave up 3 bases; unmatched junction bases: 2. CDR3 bases: TGTGCCAGCAGCCAAGCCACTAGCGGGAGGACAGATACGCAGTATTTT. Protein sequence: CASSQATSGRTDTQYF.

The rearrangement joins TRBV10-3 to TRBJ2-3; D is unclear. The V gene lost 0 bases and the J gene lost 4 bases, with 8 bases spanning the gap. The V gene's germline CDR1 is ENHRY and CDR2 SYGVKD. The CDR3 sequence is 14 residues long. CDR3: CAISESTLPDTQYF. The CDR3 coding sequence is TGTGCCATCAGTGAGTCGACTCTACCAGATACGCAGTATTTT.

The CDR3 loop reads CASSLLTSLDTGELFF. In DNA form, the CDR3 reads TGTGCCAGCAGCCTATTGACTAGCTTAGACACCGGGGAGCTGTTTTTT. This chain joins TRBV7-9 and TRBJ2-2; TRBD2 matches 7 bases. The CDR3 spans 16 residues. The junction had 9 bases not matched to a gene; V was cut back by 5 bases and J by 3 bases. Germline lookup yields CDR1 SEHNR and CDR2 FQNEAQ (reference sequence).

This sequence joins TRBV1 and TRBJ1-5. TRBV1 is shown as a pseudogene. This CDR3 contains 17 residues. The DNA of the CDR3 is TGCACCAGCACGATCGGCCCAACCTCGGTCGACGGTCAGCCCCAGCATTTT. Encoded protein: CTSTIGPTSVDGQPQHF.

The chain uses TRBV27 and TRBJ1-4, with 10 bases that match TRBD1. Per germline, CDR1 MNHEY and CDR2 SMNVEV (reference sequence). The CDR3 has 17 residues. J lost 7 bases, V lost 4 bases, and 12 bases had no gene match. The CDR3 DNA sequence: TGTGCCAGCAGTTCGGGCGCACCCCGGGACAGGGGTGAAAAACTGTTTTTT. It is translated as CASSSGAPRDRGEKLFF.

The chain couples TRBV28 to TRBJ2-7, with 8 bases lining up with TRBD1. Trimming removed 7 bases from V and 8 bases from J; junction bases left unmatched: 13. CDR1 is MDHEN, CDR2 SYDVKM, per germline. The CDR3 is 14 amino acids. Here the CDR3 DNA reads TGTGCCAGCACTCCGGGACAGGCAGTTCGGAAGCAGTACTTC. It specifies CASTPGQAVRKQYF.

The rearrangement links TRBV29-1 to TRBJ1-5; 8 positions match TRBD1. J gave up 6 bases and V 4 bases, and 11 bases lay outside the gene matches. This CDR3 comprises 15 residues. Germline values: CDR1 SQVTM, CDR2 ANQGSEA. The CDR3 reads CSVGGAGGYGQPQHF. The DNA of the CDR3 is TGCAGCGTTGGAGGGGCAGGGGGCTACGGTCAGCCCCAGCATTTT.

The V call is TRBV6-1, the J call TRBJ2-7; 10 bases agree with TRBD2. Germline V gene data show CDR1 as MNHNS and CDR2 as SASEGT. The CDR3 is 13 residues long. V lost 6 bases to trimming and J lost 7 bases; unmatched junction nucleotides: 6. The CDR3 DNA is TGTGCCAGCAGGCTAGCGGGAGCCGGGGAGCAGTACTTC. It specifies CASRLAGAGEQYF.

The chain links TRBV19 to TRBJ1-4; 7 positions agree with TRBD1. Germline CDR1 is LNHDA and CDR2 is SQIVND (reference sequence). Trimming removed 7 bases from V and 2 bases from J; junction bases left unmatched: 7. This CDR3 region has 15 residues. The CDR3 sequence is CASKEGATTNEKLFF. The DNA for the CDR3 is TGTGCCAGTAAGGAGGGGGCCACTACTAATGAAAAACTGTTTTTT.

The V and J genes are TRBV28 and TRBJ1-4; 9 positions agree with TRBD1. Trimming took 8 bases from V and 8 from J; bases not matched to a gene: 6. CDR3 length: 13 amino acids. The V gene's germline CDR1 is MDHEN and CDR2 SYDVKM. The chain's CDR3 is CASHTGGAEKLFF. In DNA form, the CDR3 reads TGTGCCAGCCACACAGGGGGCGCGGAAAAACTGTTTTTT.

The chain joins TRBV18 to TRBJ1-2; 10 bases line up with TRBD1. The germline CDR1 and CDR2 sequences are KGHSH and LQKENI. V lost 5 bases to trimming and J lost 3 bases; unmatched junction nucleotides: 9. The CDR3 is 16 amino acids. CDR3 sequence (DNA): TGTGCCAGCTCATCGGGACAGGGGTTTATGCACTATGGCTACACCTTC. It yields the protein CASSSGQGFMHYGYTF.

In DNA form, the CDR3 reads TGTGCCAGCAGCCTAAGACAGGGGGAGACTGAAGCTTTCTTT. Protein product: CASSLRQGETEAFF. J is TRBJ1-1 and V is TRBV7-9; 9 nucleotides match TRBD1. V was clipped by 5 bases and J by 5 bases; unmatched bases: 6. The length of the CDR3 is 14 residues. CDR1 is SEHNR and CDR2 is FQNEAQ in the germline V gene (reference sequence). Based on the CDR3 plus reference TRBV7-9 and TRBJ1-1, the full variable domain is DTGVSQNPRHKITKRGQNVTFRCDPISEHNRLYWYRQTLGQGPEFLTYFQNEAQLEKSRLLSDRFSAERPKGSFSTLEIQRTEQGDSAMYLCASSLRQGETEAFFGQGTRLTVV.

Comment on this clone: The junction shows a germline mismatch at one end, possibly a read error. The gene calls are TRBV19 and TRBJ2-5; TRBD1 aligns across 7 bases. Germline V gene lookup returns CDR1 LNHDA and CDR2 SQIVND (reference sequence). This CDR3 region has 19 residues. Written as DNA, the CDR3 is TGTACCAGTACCAAAGGGCCCAAATCTCCGGGACAGTCGCAAGAGACCCAGTACTTC. Translating gives CTSTKGPKSPGQSQETQYF.

J is TRBJ2-7 and V is TRBV5-4; 11 nucleotides align to TRBD2. Losses at the gene ends were 3 bases for V and 3 bases for J; bases not matched to a gene: 14. Germline CDR1 SGHNT, CDR2 YYREEE (reference sequence). The CDR3 totals 18 residues. The CDR3 spells CASSYPTSGSIGSYEQYF. The CDR3 DNA sequence: TGTGCCAGCAGCTACCCAACTAGCGGGAGTATCGGTAGCTACGAGCAGTACTTC.

CDR3 protein: CASSNERAQGTGLYEQYF. The CDR3 DNA follows: TGTGCCAGCAGCAATGAGCGTGCACAGGGGACGGGCCTCTACGAGCAGTACTTC. V is TRBV9 and J is TRBJ2-7; 7 positions match TRBD1. This CDR3 is 18 amino acids long. Germline V gene data show CDR1 as SGDLS and CDR2 as YYNGEE. J was trimmed by 3 bases and V by 4 bases; bases with no gene match: 19. Combining the CDR3 with reference TRBV9 and TRBJ2-7 gives the whole variable domain DSGVTQTPKHLITATGQRVTLRCSPRSGDLSVYWYQQSLDQGLQFLIQYYNGEERAKGNILERFSAQQFPDLHSELNLSSLELGDSALYFCASSNERAQGTGLYEQYFGPGTRLTVT.

The V and J genes are TRBV28 and TRBJ2-6, with D uncertain. The CDR3 extends over 12 amino acids. The V end lost 8 bases, the J end lost 2 bases, and 4 bases lay between the germline ends. CDR1 is MDHEN, CDR2 SYDVKM, per germline. The CDR3 loop reads CASATGANVLTF. As DNA, the CDR3 is TGTGCCAGCGCTACTGGGGCCAACGTCCTGACTTTC.

The rearrangement links TRBV28 to TRBJ1-4, with a possible D match to TRBD1 (5 bases). The CDR3 contains 16 residues. Germline loops: CDR1 MDHEN, CDR2 SYDVKM. V lost 4 bases, J lost 8 bases, and 20 bases lay in between. The CDR3 reads CASSSPWQGRGEKLFF. For the CDR3, the DNA is TGTGCCAGCAGTTCACCTTGGCAGGGTCGGGGCGAAAAACTGTTTTTT.

The gene calls are TRBV7-2 and TRBJ2-3; a possible D gene is TRBD1 (6 bases). The CDR3 extends over 14 amino acids. Germline CDR1 and CDR2: SGHTA and FQGNSA. The germline V and J ends were trimmed by 5 bases and 0 bases, with 9 bases remaining between them. The CDR3 coding sequence is TGTGCCAGCAGCGGGGGCCGTAGCACAGATACGCAGTATTTT. This codes for CASSGGRSTDTQYF. Full variable domain (outside the CDR3, taken from reference TRBV7-2 and TRBJ2-3): GAGVSQSPSNKVTEKGKDVELRCDPISGHTALYWYRQSLGQGLEFLIYFQGNSAPDKSGLPSDRFSAERTGGSVSTLTIQRTQQEDSAVYLCASSGGRSTDTQYFGPGTRLTVL.

V is TRBV4-1 and J is TRBJ2-2, with 13 bases fitting TRBD2. V trimming: 4 bases; J trimming: 1 base; junction bases outside the gene matches: 6. Germline V lookup: CDR1 MGHRA, CDR2 YSYEKL. The CDR3 sequence is 18 residues long. CDR3 nucleotide sequence: TGCGCCAGCAGCCCAACTAGCGGGAGGGCCCGGAACACCGGGGAGCTGTTTTTT. It encodes CASSPTSGRARNTGELFF.

The chain links TRBV18 to TRBJ1-5; D gene ambiguous. This CDR3 has 16 amino acids. Germline CDR1 is KGHSH and CDR2 is LQKENI. Between the trimmed V and J ends, which lost 0 bases and 0 bases, there was a span of 9 bases. CDR3 sequence (DNA): TGTGCCAGCTCACCACCGTCCCGGGGTAGCAATCAGCCCCAGCATTTT. It yields the protein CASSPPSRGSNQPQHF.

In this sample, this clone turned up once. The chain has TRBV5-1 and TRBJ2-3, with no clear D. CDR1 SGHRS and CDR2 YFSETQ come from the germline V gene. V was pared by 1 base and J by 0 bases, with 12 bases between. This CDR3 has 16 amino acids. CDR3 region: CASSLQARSSTDTQYF. The DNA for the CDR3 is TGCGCCAGCAGCTTGCAGGCCCGGTCTAGCACAGATACGCAGTATTTT.

The chain employs TRBV5-3 and TRBJ1-4, with D uncertain. TRBV5-3 is identified as an open reading frame with a role that is uncertain. This CDR3 has 16 amino acids. Trimming stripped 4 bases from V and 8 bases from J, with 21 bases between. The CDR3 nucleotides are TGTGCCAGAAGCAGGATCCCCCTCGGGTATGAGGAAAAACTGTTTTTT. Protein product: CARSRIPLGYEEKLFF.

The CDR3 loop reads CSVGARGENTDTQYF. CDR3 bases: TGCAGCGTTGGGGCACGGGGGGAGAACACAGATACGCAGTATTTT. This sequence joins TRBV29-1 and TRBJ2-3, with 7 bases matching TRBD2. The CDR3 extends over 15 amino acids. Trimming removed 4 bases from V and 2 bases from J; junction bases left unmatched: 9. Germline CDR1 SQVTM, CDR2 ANQGSEA.

CDR3 sequence: CASSPVRGTKAYEQYF. In nucleotides, the CDR3 is TGTGCCAGCAGCCCAGTTAGAGGGACAAAGGCCTACGAGCAGTACTTC. The gene calls are TRBV4-2 and TRBJ2-7; D might be TRBD1 (6 bases). V gave up 4 bases and J gave up 2 bases, with 18 bases separating them. The V gene's germline CDR1 is LGHNA and CDR2 YNFKEQ. CDR3 length equals 16 residues.

This chain connects TRBV4-1 to TRBJ2-5, with a tentative D call TRBD1 (5 bases). The J call may be incorrect, as the DNA end agrees better with TRBJ2-7. Germline CDR1 MGHRA, CDR2 YSYEKL. This CDR3 is 15 amino acids long. CDR3 DNA: TGCGCCAGCAGCCAAGAGGGGCAGGTATCCTACGAGCAGTACTTC. Residues: CASSQEGQVSYEQYF.